What follows are 19 T cell receptor beta chains derived from one specimen sequenced in a study of read filtering for tumor transcriptome and immune sequencing (TCRdb year 2020). The listed sequencing device is Illumina HiSeq 4000. The Immunoverse kit was used to build TCR libraries from approximately 410 ng RNA, with molecular barcoded adaptors covering alpha/delta and beta/gamma chains. TCRdb applied fastp at Q25 and MiXCR to the public reads, then kept only in-frame beta chains. Records with the same CDR3 protein are collapsed into one entry carrying the most frequent genes and DNA. The sample table lists approximately 62,000 distinct CDR3 sequences, roughly 19% of them with a count of one. The leading ten clones occupy approximately 10% of the sample. The source material was a population of CD138-negative cells sorted from bone marrow. This sample's cell subset or site label indicates: bone marrow mononuclear cells depleted of CD138+ plasma/myeloma cells by negative magnetic selection. The receptors were sampled from a donor over 35 with multiple myeloma.

This clonotype was seen more than once but under ten times. The chain joins TRBV9 to TRBJ2-7; D is undetermined. CDR1 is SGDLS, CDR2 YYNGEE, per germline. The CDR3 covers 16 residues. V dropped 4 bases and J dropped 0 bases, with 17 bases sitting between them. The CDR3 sequence: CASSNNPADSSYEQYF. The CDR3 nucleotides read TGTGCCAGCAGCAATAATCCGGCGGATAGCTCCTACGAGCAGTACTTC.

J is TRBJ1-1 and V is TRBV18; TRBD1 might be the D (6 bases). CDR1 KGHSH and CDR2 LQKENI come from the germline V gene. CDR3 length: 15 amino acids. This CDR3 is CTNSPPRQGSTEAFF. CDR3 in DNA: TGTACCAACTCACCACCGAGGCAGGGGAGCACTGAAGCTTTCTTT.

Here the CDR3 DNA reads TGTGCCAGCAGCCCGAGGACTCAGGCCAATGAGCAGTTCTTC. It is translated as CASSPRTQANEQFF. The genes are TRBV7-9 and TRBJ2-1; D perhaps matches TRBD2 (5 bases). V was trimmed by 5 bases and J by 6 bases, leaving 14 bases between them. The CDR3 covers 14 residues. Germline CDR1 reads SEHNR; CDR2 reads FQNEAQ (reference sequence).

There are many counts of this clonotype. The rearrangement joins TRBV19 to TRBJ2-2; unclear D gene. The germline V gene encodes CDR1 LNHDA and CDR2 SQIVND (reference sequence). Trimming removed 3 bases at V and 3 bases at J, with 5 bases between. The length of the CDR3 is 13 residues. The CDR3 nucleotides read TGTGCCAGTAGTATCAGCCACACCGGGGAGCTGTTTTTT. It specifies CASSISHTGELFF.

This clonotype was counted at least ten times. One junction end does not reproduce the germline sequence, and a read error may be involved. J is TRBJ2-4 and V is TRBV28; unclear D gene. Germline-derived CDR1 and CDR2 are MDHEN and SYDVKM. The CDR3 spans 12 residues. CDR3 sequence reads: CVSSLPENIQYF. CDR3 DNA: TGTGTCAGCAGCCTTCCAGAAAACATTCAGTACTTC.

At least ten counts were recorded for this clonotype. This chain uses TRBV7-3 with TRBJ1-1; no clear D gene. CDR3 length: 13 amino acids. CDR1 and CDR2 from the germline V gene are SGHTA and FQGTGA. V was shortened by 0 bases and J by 7 bases, with 9 bases between the two germline ends. CDR3 in DNA: TGTGCCAGCAGCTTAACAGGGAGAAATGAAGCTTTCTTT. It specifies CASSLTGRNEAFF. The whole variable domain, remainder taken from reference TRBV7-3 and TRBJ1-1, is GAGVSQTPSNKVTEKGKYVELRCDPISGHTALYWYRQSLGQGPEFLIYFQGTGAADDSGLPNDRFFAVRPEGSVSTLKIQRTERGDSAVYLCASSLTGRNEAFFGQGTRLTVV.

About this clonotype itself: A clone one base away is much larger, so this may be a read error. The CDR3 here is CASSKVQGRAEAFF. The CDR3 DNA reads TGTGCCAGCAGCAAAGTTCAGGGTCGCGCTGAAGCTTTCTTT. This chain connects TRBV21-1 to TRBJ1-1; TRBD1 is the table's D call and was not checked against the DNA. TRBV21-1 is listed as a pseudogene. The CDR3 has 14 residues.

At least ten counts were recorded for this clonotype. The J gene is TRBJ2-3, the V gene TRBV20-1; 8 nucleotides match TRBD2. Germline CDR1 is DFQATT and CDR2 is SNEGSKA (reference sequence). With 0 bases clipped from V and 4 bases from J, the junction kept 6 bases outside the gene matches. The CDR3 totals 15 residues. The CDR3 protein is CSAREGSGTADTQYF. CDR3 DNA: TGCAGTGCTAGAGAGGGTAGCGGGACGGCAGATACGCAGTATTTT.

This clonotype has at least ten counts. The V gene is TRBV2, the J gene TRBJ2-1; 9 bases are shared with TRBD2. The CDR3 spans 17 residues. Germline V lookup: CDR1 SNHLY, CDR2 FYNNEI. J gave up 8 bases and V 4 bases, and 15 bases lay outside the gene matches. The CDR3 loop reads CASSVSLAASGNDEQFF. CDR3 in DNA: TGTGCCAGCAGTGTTTCCTTGGCGGCTAGCGGGAACGATGAGCAGTTCTTC.

This clonotype has at least ten counts. V is TRBV14 and J is TRBJ2-5, with 8 bases lining up with TRBD2. The V and J ends lost 1 base and 2 bases, in that order; junction bases with no gene match: 15. The CDR3 runs to 19 residues. Germline values: CDR1 SGHDN, CDR2 FVKESK. The CDR3 nucleotides are TGTGCCAGCAGCCAAGTTTCGGCGGGGGGCTTTCCAGGGCAAGAGACCCAGTACTTC. This codes for CASSQVSAGGFPGQETQYF.

For this clonotype: A much larger clone sits a single nucleotide away, making a read error possible. V is TRBV10-1 and J is TRBJ2-7; a possible D gene is TRBD2 (6 bases). The CDR3 consists of 14 residues. V lost 4 bases, J lost 5 bases, and 15 bases lay in between. CDR1 and CDR2 from the germline V gene are WNHNN and SYGVQD (reference sequence). DNA of the CDR3: TGCGCCAGCAGTGGGGGGACTTCCCCGCACGAGCAGTACTTC. This gives the protein CASSGGTSPHEQYF.

On this clonotype: A single base separates this from a much larger clone, so it may be a read error. The chain uses TRBV20-1 and TRBJ2-3; D call uncertain. The V gene's germline CDR1 is DFQATT and CDR2 SNEGSKA (reference sequence). The CDR3 runs to 13 residues. V was shortened by 3 bases and J by 6 bases, with 13 bases between the two germline ends. The CDR3 DNA reads as TGCAGTGCTAGTCGCTCCCTCCGGGATACGCAGTATTTT. Its translation is CSASRSLRDTQYF.

This clonotype came up many times. The chain employs TRBV7-8 and TRBJ2-1; D might be TRBD1 (10 bases). The CDR3 covers 17 residues. Trimming took off 7 bases at V and 8 bases at J, with 27 bases between the two ends. CDR1 SGHVS and CDR2 FQNEAQ come from the germline V gene. The CDR3 DNA reads as TGTGCCAGCACCGGCGGGGGGGGGACAGGGGTTTTGGATGAGCAGTTCTTC. Amino acids: CASTGGGGTGVLDEQFF.

This clonotype has a count of ten or more. A junction boundary mismatches the germline segment, possibly from a read error. The chain has TRBV30 and TRBJ2-7; D is possibly TRBD1 (6 bases). Germline V gene lookup returns CDR1 GTSNPN and CDR2 SVGIG (reference sequence). CDR3 length equals 12 residues. CDR3 sequence: CAWSHSGTTRNF. The CDR3 DNA follows: TGTGCCTGGAGCCATTCCGGGACAACCAGGAACTTC.

This clonotype was detected many times. The chain recombines TRBV20-1 with TRBJ2-7; 7 bases line up with TRBD1. With V trimmed by 2 bases and J by 9 bases, 13 bases remained unmatched. The CDR3 loop spans 14 amino acids. Germline-derived CDR1 and CDR2 are DFQATT and SNEGSKA (reference sequence). CDR3 region: CSARPGLVEGAQYF. The CDR3 nucleotides are TGCAGTGCTAGACCAGGTCTAGTAGAGGGGGCGCAGTACTTC.

This clonotype has a single count. This chain connects TRBV10-3 to TRBJ2-2, with TRBD2 matching 7 bases. The CDR3 has 17 amino acids. J gave up 5 bases and V 8 bases, and 17 bases lay outside the gene matches. The V gene's germline CDR1 is ENHRY and CDR2 SYGVKD. CDR3 residues: CAIGVAGVAMETGELFF. The DNA of the CDR3 is TGTGCCATCGGTGTTGCGGGGGTCGCGATGGAGACCGGGGAGCTGTTTTTT.

There are a few counts of this clonotype. A clone one base away is much larger, so this may be a read error. The J gene is TRBJ2-5, the V gene TRBV6-2 or TRBV6-3, with unresolved D. Per the germline V gene, CDR1 is MNHEY and CDR2 is SVGEGT. The CDR3 is 14 amino acids. CDR3 sequence (DNA): TGTGCCAGCAGAACTATTGTCCCGGAAGAGACCCAGCACTTC. Its protein is CASRTIVPEETQHF.

This clonotype was found many times. The chain links TRBV29-1 to TRBJ2-5; possibly TRBD1 or TRBD2 for D (5 bases each). The CDR3 sequence is 14 residues long. Germline V lookup: CDR1 SQVTM, CDR2 ANQGSEA. The V end was cut by 3 bases, the J end by 5 bases, with 16 bases between. CDR3: CSVDPTGLYETQYF. DNA of the CDR3: TGCAGCGTTGATCCCACGGGGCTTTACGAGACCCAGTACTTC.

This clonotype was observed at least ten times. The chain couples TRBV28 to TRBJ2-7; unclear D gene. The CDR3 runs 12 residues. V was pared by 7 bases and J by 5 bases, with 12 bases between. Germline V gives CDR1 MDHEN, CDR2 SYDVKM. The CDR3 nucleotides read TGTGCCAGCACTGGAGTCCTCGACGAGCAGTACTTC. As protein: CASTGVLDEQYF. Filled out from reference TRBV28 and TRBJ2-7, the complete variable domain reads DVKVTQSSRYLVKRTGEKVFLECVQDMDHENMFWYRQDPGLGLRLIYFSYDVKMKEKGDIPEGYSVSREKKERFSLILESASTNQTSMYLCASTGVLDEQYFGPGTRLTVT.